This T cell receptor beta chain was recovered during a study of cytomegalovirus exposure and HLA in healthy donors. About the study: HLA-typed donors contributed 65 million to 85 million unique TCRs, which were held in an early data release.

The CDR3 is made up of 14 amino acids. Losses at the gene ends were 5 bases for V and 3 bases for J; bases not matched to a gene: 5. Germline lookup yields CDR1 LNHDA and CDR2 SQIVND (reference sequence). PCR primers comprised 60 Vbeta and 13 Jbeta primers. Libraries were prepared by immunoSEQ multiplex PCR; TCRdb keeps only in-frame clonotypes and omits some of them. The data hold under 150,000 clones, with around 76% observed a single time. The chain employs TRBV19 and TRBJ1-2; TRBD1 agrees at 8 bases. The sequence was obtained from a man in his late teens or twenties in good health and CMV-seronegative. Sequences were obtained from PBMCs. This CDR3 is CASSADRVDYGYTF. In DNA, the CDR3 is TGTGCCAGTAGTGCGGACAGGGTCGACTATGGCTACACCTTC.